These 9 T cell receptor beta chains came from one sample sequenced in a study of blood T cell repertoires in COVID-19. TCRdb's table, derived via immunoSEQ multiplex PCR, lists solely in-frame clones and lacks some. Here the sample spans 200,000 to 250,000 clones, roughly 90% being singletons. Sample: peripheral blood. These TCRs come from a woman aged 60-75 years with acute or convalescent COVID-19.

The chain carries TRBV9 and TRBJ1-3; D is ambiguous. Germline CDR1 reads SGDLS; CDR2 reads YYNGEE. V was trimmed by 1 base and J by 0 bases, leaving 8 bases between them. The CDR3 has 15 residues. CDR3 DNA sequence: TGTGCCAGCAGCGTAAGCTGGAGCTCTGGAAACACCATATATTTT. Translation: CASSVSWSSGNTIYF.

The CDR3 is CASRNRGSTDTQYF. The CDR3, as DNA: TGTGCCAGCAGGAACAGGGGTAGCACAGATACGCAGTATTTT. The V call is TRBV7-6, the J call TRBJ2-3, with TRBD1 matching over 7 bases. With V trimmed by 6 bases and J by 0 bases, 3 bases remained unmatched. The CDR3 loop spans 14 amino acids. Germline V gives CDR1 SGHVS, CDR2 FNYEAQ.

The chain carries TRBV27 and TRBJ1-5; D not certain. V was cut by 5 bases and J by 0 bases, with 11 bases left in between. CDR1 is MNHEY, CDR2 SMNVEV, per germline (reference sequence). CDR3 length: 15 residues. The CDR3 DNA reads as TGTGCCAGCAGTGCCGGACTGTATAGCAATCAGCCCCAGCATTTT. Protein: CASSAGLYSNQPQHF.

The CDR3 is CASSLDGLLASGELFF. The CDR3 DNA sequence: TGTGCCAGCAGCTTAGATGGCCTTCTAGCGTCTGGGGAGCTGTTTTTT. The rearrangement joins TRBV7-6 to TRBJ2-2; TRBD2 is a possible D gene (6 bases). The V gene's germline CDR1 is SGHVS and CDR2 FNYEAQ. The CDR3 has 16 residues. V was pared by 1 base and J by 8 bases, with 17 bases between.

The chain carries TRBV19 and TRBJ1-5; a possible D gene is TRBD1 (6 bases). The CDR3 is 13 residues long. Per germline, CDR1 LNHDA and CDR2 SQIVND (reference sequence). Trimming removed 7 bases at V and 4 bases at J, with 11 bases between. The CDR3 DNA follows: TGTGCCAGTACCAGGGACATTAATCAGCCCCAGCATTTT. It translates to CASTRDINQPQHF.

This clone was seen a single time. The chain couples TRBV7-2 to TRBJ1-1; 8 nucleotides agree with TRBD1. The CDR3 spans 16 residues. V gave up 2 bases and J gave up 5 bases; unmatched junction bases: 10. Germline V gives CDR1 SGHTA, CDR2 FQGNSA. CDR3 DNA: TGTGCCAGCAGCTTACCCGGAAGGACAGGGAGGACTGAAGCTTTCTTT. Translation: CASSLPGRTGRTEAFF.

This clone was observed a few times. The V gene is TRBV4-1, the J gene TRBJ2-7; possible D gene TRBD2, 6 bases. This CDR3 has 15 amino acids. Germline V gene lookup returns CDR1 MGHRA and CDR2 YSYEKL. V dropped 4 bases and J dropped 3 bases, with 16 bases sitting between them. The DNA of the CDR3 is TGCGCCAGCAGCCCCAGAACCGAGACTAGCTACGAGCAGTACTTC. This encodes CASSPRTETSYEQYF.

The chain links TRBV28 to TRBJ1-2, with D possibly matching TRBD1 (5 bases). Germline V gene lookup returns CDR1 MDHEN and CDR2 SYDVKM. This CDR3 is built from 11 residues. Trimming removed 10 bases at V and 6 bases at J, with 12 bases between. The CDR3 spells CATSGLDGYTF. For the CDR3, the DNA is TGTGCCACCTCAGGGTTGGATGGCTACACCTTC.

The chain couples TRBV5-1 to TRBJ2-3, with D possibly being TRBD2 (6 bases). CDR1 SGHRS and CDR2 YFSETQ come from the germline V gene. The V end lost 0 bases, the J end lost 3 bases, and 17 bases lay between the germline ends. CDR3 length: 17 residues. CDR3 amino acids: CASSLGDSGRGTDTQYF. DNA of the CDR3: TGCGCCAGCAGCTTGGGGGACTCGGGGCGTGGGACAGATACGCAGTATTTT.